This T cell receptor (beta chain) was recovered during a study of cytomegalovirus exposure and HLA in healthy donors. In regard to this clone: The target antigen is unknown.

Trimming shortened V by 7 bases and J by 3 bases, and 13 bases separated the two germline ends. There are 13 residues in the CDR3. Germline CDR1 is SGHDT and CDR2 is YYEEEE. Both 60 Vbeta primers and 13 Jbeta primers went into the PCR. Libraries were prepared by immunoSEQ multiplex PCR; TCRdb keeps only in-frame clonotypes and omits some of them. The sample lists nearly 200,000 clones, 75% to 85% occurring once. Study-level points and caveats: Sequencing depth roughly uniform across donors was assumed in presence/absence analyses. The majority of CMV-associated TCR beta chains were reported as apparently HLA-restricted in a later analysis. The majority of TCR sequences were rare, yet some public TCRs appeared in many donors. Equally common other TCR beta chains were less clonally expanded than HLA-associated ones, a later analysis found.

Input material: PBMCs. The gene calls are TRBV5-6 and TRBJ2-5; D perhaps matches TRBD2 (5 bases). This sequence originates from a male donor in good health and CMV-seropositive. CDR3: CASAETGKETQYF. CDR3 nucleotide sequence: TGTGCCAGCGCTGAAACGGGAAAAGAGACCCAGTACTTC.